These 10 T cell receptor beta chains were sequenced from one sample in a study of T cells in tuberculosis. As for time point: new active TB diagnosis, blood taken before or within 7 days of starting treatment. Sequenced by immunoSEQ multiplex PCR; TCRdb stores in-frame clones only, minus some. Among about 30,000 clones listed, around 90% were seen once. The sample here was PBMCs, taken at tuberculosis diagnosis. All receptors come from an adult with tuberculosis.

This chain uses TRBV6-5 with TRBJ2-7, with D hard to call. CDR1 is MNHEY and CDR2 is SVGAGI in the germline V gene. The CDR3 covers 14 residues. Trimming removed 7 bases from V and 0 bases from J, with 13 bases in between. For the CDR3, the DNA is TGTGCCAGCAAATTAGAAGCAAACTCCTACGAGCAGTACTTC. It translates to CASKLEANSYEQYF.

This sequence joins TRBV2 and TRBJ2-3; possibly TRBD2 for D (5 bases). Germline CDR1 reads SNHLY; CDR2 reads FYNNEI. The V end was cut by 11 bases, the J end by 1 base, with 13 bases between. The CDR3 covers 13 residues. The CDR3 reads CAQAAVGTDTQYF. Written as DNA, the CDR3 is TGTGCCCAAGCGGCGGTAGGCACAGATACGCAGTATTTT.

The V and J genes are TRBV9 and TRBJ2-1; 8 bases are shared with TRBD2. After removal of 0 bases from V and 7 bases from J, the junction contained 9 bases not matched to a gene. The CDR3 runs 16 residues. Looked up from germline, CDR1 is SGDLS and CDR2 is YYNGEE. CDR3 nucleotide sequence: TGTGCCAGCAGCGTAGGAGCGGGAGCAGTCGGAAATGAGCAGTTCTTC. Its protein product is CASSVGAGAVGNEQFF.

The rearrangement joins TRBV9 to TRBJ2-1, with 7 bases matching TRBD2. The CDR3 runs 15 residues. Germline trimming cut 4 bases from V and 6 bases from J; bases unmatched to any gene: 10. Germline-derived CDR1 and CDR2 are SGDLS and YYNGEE. The CDR3 loop reads CASSPIGGRANEQFF. As DNA, the CDR3 is TGTGCCAGCAGCCCCATCGGGGGGAGGGCCAATGAGCAGTTCTTC.

The V gene is TRBV9, the J gene TRBJ2-1; TRBD2 matches 8 bases. Germline V gene lookup returns CDR1 SGDLS and CDR2 YYNGEE. The CDR3 is made up of 17 amino acids. V lost 0 bases and J lost 5; bases outside the gene matches: 10. The chain's CDR3 is CASSVDPGGILDNEQFF. CDR3 coding DNA: TGTGCCAGCAGCGTAGACCCGGGGGGGATCCTCGACAATGAGCAGTTCTTC.

This rearrangement joins TRBV19 to TRBJ1-6; weak D call: TRBD1 (6 bases). Germline assignment: CDR1 LNHDA and CDR2 SQIVND (reference sequence). This CDR3 region has 16 residues. The ends were cut back, 9 bases at V and 0 bases at J, with 15 bases in the middle. CDR3 in amino acids: CASSDRFTSYNSPLHF. CDR3 nucleotides: TGTGCCAGCAGCGACAGGTTCACCTCCTATAATTCACCCCTCCACTTT.

This clone was seen a single time. CDR3 amino acids: CASSLEDSRRGEQYF. The CDR3 region has the DNA TGTGCCAGCAGTTTAGAGGACTCACGACGAGGGGAGCAGTACTTC. The chain carries TRBV28 and TRBJ2-7; possibly TRBD2 for D (5 bases). The CDR3 runs 15 residues. Trimming removed 2 bases from V and 7 bases from J, with 18 bases in between. Germline-derived CDR1 and CDR2 are MDHEN and SYDVKM. Filled out from reference TRBV28 and TRBJ2-7, the complete variable domain reads DVKVTQSSRYLVKRTGEKVFLECVQDMDHENMFWYRQDPGLGLRLIYFSYDVKMKEKGDIPEGYSVSREKKERFSLILESASTNQTSMYLCASSLEDSRRGEQYFGPGTRLTVT.

The chain employs TRBV7-8 and TRBJ1-2; 8 nucleotides agree with TRBD1. J lost 1 base, V lost 5 bases, and 6 bases had no gene match. CDR1 SGHVS and CDR2 FQNEAQ come from the germline V gene. This CDR3 has 15 residues. The CDR3 spells CASSPDRVVNYGYTF. The DNA for the CDR3 is TGTGCCAGCAGCCCGGACAGGGTGGTTAACTATGGCTACACCTTC.

The chain recombines TRBV14 with TRBJ2-1; unclear D gene. Germline values: CDR1 SGHDN, CDR2 FVKESK. This CDR3 comprises 14 residues. V was cut by 1 base and J by 6 bases, with 10 bases left in between. DNA of the CDR3: TGTGCCAGCAGCCAAGGGCGGTCACTCAATGAGCAGTTCTTC. Protein product: CASSQGRSLNEQFF.

This chain joins TRBV2 and TRBJ1-4; TRBD1 is a possible D gene (6 bases). The CDR3 sequence is 15 residues long. CDR1 and CDR2 from the germline V gene are SNHLY and FYNNEI. Trimming left V 7 bases short and J 0 bases short, with 12 bases between. Here the CDR3 DNA reads TGTGCCAGCACCCTCAGGGGCGCAACTAATGAAAAACTGTTTTTT. Translated, it gives CASTLRGATNEKLFF. Supplemented by reference TRBV2 and TRBJ1-4, the full variable domain reads EPEVTQTPSHQVTQMGQEVILRCVPISNHLYFYWYRQILGQKVEFLVSFYNNEISEKSEIFDDQFSVERPDGSNFTLKIRSTKLEDSAMYFCASTLRGATNEKLFFGSGTQLSVL.